These 26 T cell receptor beta chains originate from one sample sequenced in a study of chemoradiotherapy in HPV16-positive cancers. Measured with immunoSEQ multiplex PCR; TCRdb has only the in-frame clones, and not every one. The profile covers 30,000 or so clones, with nearly 90% appearing a single time and 3.1% taken by the ten largest. Material: blood, obtained from a patient who underwent chemoradiotherapy. The receptors originated from a human donor with HPV-associated anogenital cancer.

The chain is built from TRBV4-1 and TRBJ2-5; D unresolved. The V gene's germline CDR1 is MGHRA and CDR2 YSYEKL. The V end lost 3 bases, the J end lost 5 bases, and 13 bases lay between the germline ends. The CDR3 loop spans 14 amino acids. CDR3 nucleotide sequence: TGCGCCAGCAGCCAGGTCACCTCGGGTGAGACCCAGTACTTC. Translation: CASSQVTSGETQYF.

This sequence joins TRBV6-1 and TRBJ2-3; no firm D call. The CDR3 is made up of 14 amino acids. Germline V lookup: CDR1 MNHNS, CDR2 SASEGT. Trimming left V 4 bases short and J 0 bases short, with 8 bases between. CDR3 in amino acids: CASSATASTDTQYF. The CDR3 coding sequence is TGTGCCAGCAGTGCAACCGCTAGCACAGATACGCAGTATTTT.

V usage is TRBV19 and J usage is TRBJ2-1, with 10 bases lining up with TRBD1. CDR1 and CDR2 (germline): LNHDA, SQIVND (reference sequence). The CDR3 extends over 14 amino acids. V lost 3 bases to trimming and J lost 9 bases; unmatched junction nucleotides: 5. The CDR3 reads CASSMTGGLGEQFF. The CDR3 region has the DNA TGTGCCAGTAGTATGACAGGGGGCTTGGGTGAGCAGTTCTTC.

This clone was detected once. V and J are TRBV13 and TRBJ2-3; 10 bases match TRBD1. V trimming: 5 bases; J trimming: 3 bases; junction bases outside the gene matches: 5. The germline V gene encodes CDR1 PRHDT and CDR2 FYEKMQ (reference sequence). This CDR3 spans 15 amino acids. The DNA for the CDR3 is TGTGCCAGCAGCCTCCGGGACAGGGGAACAGATACGCAGTATTTT. This codes for CASSLRDRGTDTQYF.

The gene calls are TRBV10-3 and TRBJ2-3, with a possible D match to TRBD1 (8 bases). The germline V gene has CDR1 ENHRY and CDR2 SYGVKD. The V and J ends lost 3 bases and 3 bases respectively, with 13 bases between them. The CDR3 extends over 15 amino acids. CDR3 region: CAISDLQGGTDTQYF. CDR3 nucleotide sequence: TGTGCCATCAGTGACCTACAGGGGGGGACAGATACGCAGTATTTT.

The chain has TRBV29-1 and TRBJ1-1; TRBD1 matches at 10 bases. V lost 8 bases to trimming and J lost 6 bases; unmatched junction nucleotides: 12. Germline CDR1 reads SQVTM; CDR2 reads ANQGSEA. The CDR3 is 14 amino acids. CDR3 in DNA: TGCAGCTCCCTACTTCGGGACAGGGGATCTGAAGCTTTCTTT. Protein product: CSSLLRDRGSEAFF.

The chain has TRBV19 and TRBJ1-2; unclear D gene. CDR1 is LNHDA and CDR2 is SQIVND in the germline V gene (reference sequence). V lost 3 bases, J lost 8 bases, and 13 bases lay in between. The CDR3 extends over 13 amino acids. The CDR3 nucleotides are TGTGCCAGTAGTATCAACAGAAATGGAGGCTACACCTTC. This gives the protein CASSINRNGGYTF.

The chain uses TRBV28 and TRBJ2-7; D is possibly TRBD2 (6 bases). Trimming pared 5 bases from V and 1 base from J, leaving 12 bases between. CDR3 size: 14 residues. In germline, CDR1 is MDHEN, CDR2 SYDVKM. The CDR3 is CASSPRGVSYEQYF. The CDR3 DNA reads as TGTGCCAGCAGTCCCCGCGGGGTGTCCTACGAGCAGTACTTC.

This clone was recorded only once. The CDR3 loop is CASSLVAGQGSGEQYF. As DNA, the CDR3 is TGTGCCAGCAGCTTAGTGGCGGGACAGGGGTCCGGGGAGCAGTACTTC. The chain links TRBV7-2 to TRBJ2-7; 10 bases match TRBD1. Germline V gene sequence: CDR1 SGHTA, CDR2 FQGNSA. The junction had 10 bases not matched to a gene; V was cut back by 1 base and J by 7 bases. The CDR3 totals 16 residues. The full variable domain, its missing parts supplied by reference TRBV7-2 and TRBJ2-7, is GAGVSQSPSNKVTEKGKDVELRCDPISGHTALYWYRQSLGQGLEFLIYFQGNSAPDKSGLPSDRFSAERTGGSVSTLTIQRTQQEDSAVYLCASSLVAGQGSGEQYFGPGTRLTVT.

This clone appeared a single time. This chain connects TRBV6-5 to TRBJ2-7; TRBD2 matches at 12 bases. Germline assignment: CDR1 MNHEY and CDR2 SVGAGI. The CDR3 is made up of 15 amino acids. Trimming at V came to 6 bases and at J to 3 bases, leaving 6 bases not matched to a gene. The CDR3 sequence is CASSLGLAGNYEQYF. The CDR3 DNA sequence: TGTGCCAGCAGCCTCGGACTAGCGGGGAACTACGAGCAGTACTTC.

The chain has TRBV19 and TRBJ1-2; D is ambiguous. Trimming removed 7 bases from V and 4 bases from J, with 7 bases in between. From germline, CDR1 is LNHDA and CDR2 SQIVND (reference sequence). The length of the CDR3 is 11 residues. CDR3 nucleotides: TGTGCCAGTACAGGTCTCTATGGCTACACCTTC. Amino acid sequence: CASTGLYGYTF.

A few counts support this clone. The chain joins TRBV4-3 to TRBJ2-3; tentative D call: TRBD2 (6 bases). Germline V gene sequence: CDR1 LGHNA, CDR2 YSLEER. The CDR3 totals 14 residues. V was shortened by 0 bases and J by 8 bases, with 12 bases between the two germline ends. CDR3 DNA sequence: TGCGCCAGCAGCCAAGAGAGTAGCGGTGCTACGCAGTATTTT. Its translation is CASSQESSGATQYF.

The V and J genes are TRBV7-2 and TRBJ2-7; 8 bases match TRBD1. The CDR3 runs to 16 residues. The germline CDR1 and CDR2 sequences are SGHTA and FQGNSA. V lost 1 base to trimming and J lost 4 bases; unmatched junction nucleotides: 9. In DNA form, the CDR3 reads TGTGCCAGCAGCTTAGGCCCAGGGGGCGGATCGTACGAGCAGTACTTC. Its translation: CASSLGPGGGSYEQYF.

The chain couples TRBV27 to TRBJ1-6; perhaps TRBD1 as D (5 bases). The CDR3 loop spans 13 amino acids. V lost 3 bases and J 10 bases, leaving 10 bases between the germline ends. Germline assignment: CDR1 MNHEY and CDR2 SMNVEV (reference sequence). The CDR3 DNA reads TGTGCCAGCAGTTTCTCAGGGAACTCACCCCTCCACTTT. As protein: CASSFSGNSPLHF.

V and J are TRBV29-1 and TRBJ2-2; 10 bases agree with TRBD1. Germline values: CDR1 SQVTM, CDR2 ANQGSEA. V was clipped by 8 bases and J by 5 bases; unmatched bases: 8. This CDR3 is built from 14 residues. The CDR3 loop is CSTRTGGWTGELFF. CDR3 nucleotide sequence: TGCAGCACACGGACAGGGGGGTGGACCGGGGAGCTGTTTTTT.

This clone appeared a single time. V gene TRBV27 combines with J gene TRBJ2-2; TRBD2 matches 7 bases. Germline lookup yields CDR1 MNHEY and CDR2 SMNVEV (reference sequence). Unmatched junction bases numbered 6, after V lost 2 bases and J lost 6 bases. The CDR3 covers 15 residues. CDR3 nucleotides: TGTGCCAGCAGTTTACGGCTAGCGGCAGCCGGGGAGCTGTTTTTT. As protein: CASSLRLAAAGELFF.

V gene TRBV29-1 combines with J gene TRBJ2-3; 14 bases align to TRBD2. Losses at the gene ends were 4 bases for V and 3 bases for J; bases not matched to a gene: 12. The CDR3 spans 18 residues. CDR1 and CDR2 from the germline V gene are SQVTM and ANQGSEA. The DNA for the CDR3 is TGCAGCGTTGGTAGACTAGCGGGGGGGCCGTTTCTGACAGATACGCAGTATTTT. Protein product: CSVGRLAGGPFLTDTQYF.

The chain has TRBV11-3 and TRBJ2-1; no firm D call. Germline V gene lookup returns CDR1 SGHNT and CDR2 YENEEA. Trimming took off 3 bases at V and 8 bases at J, with 11 bases between the two ends. The CDR3 spans 13 residues. The CDR3 loop reads CASSFQINYEQFF. The DNA of the CDR3 is TGTGCCAGCAGCTTTCAGATTAATTATGAGCAGTTCTTC.

The chain employs TRBV10-2 and TRBJ2-3; 10 nucleotides align to TRBD1. V dropped 4 bases and J dropped 1; count of bases not matched to a gene: 5. In germline, CDR1 is WSHSY, CDR2 SAAADI. The CDR3 is 16 residues long. The CDR3 reads CASSVPGTGGTDTQYF. DNA of the CDR3: TGCGCCAGCAGTGTCCCCGGGACAGGGGGCACAGATACGCAGTATTTT.

The V and J genes are TRBV4-2 and TRBJ2-3, with D perhaps assigned TRBD1 or TRBD2 (5 bases each). Looked up from germline, CDR1 is LGHNA and CDR2 is YNFKEQ. V lost 0 bases and J lost 5, with 12 bases in between. The CDR3 loop spans 15 amino acids. The CDR3 nucleotides are TGTGCCAGCAGCCAAGAAGGATCAGGGAGAGATACGCAGTATTTT. This translates into CASSQEGSGRDTQYF.

This rearrangement joins TRBV19 to TRBJ2-7; 7 positions agree with TRBD1. In germline, CDR1 is LNHDA, CDR2 SQIVND (reference sequence). CDR3 length equals 14 residues. Germline trimming cut 5 bases from V and 6 bases from J; bases unmatched to any gene: 10. The CDR3 loop is CASSEQGRTGEQYF. The CDR3 DNA reads TGTGCCAGTAGTGAACAGGGGAGAACCGGCGAGCAGTACTTC.

The gene calls are TRBV10-2 and TRBJ2-6, with 11 bases that match TRBD1. The germline V gene has CDR1 WSHSY and CDR2 SAAADI. This CDR3 has 16 amino acids. The V segment lost 10 bases and the J segment 2 bases; nucleotides outside the gene matches: 7. CDR3 sequence reads: CATTGTGGTGANVLTF. As DNA, the CDR3 is TGCGCCACCACCGGGACAGGGGGGACTGGGGCCAACGTCCTGACTTTC.

This rearrangement joins TRBV7-2 to TRBJ2-7; D not resolved. This CDR3 is 13 amino acids long. The V end was cut by 5 bases, the J end by 4 bases, with 12 bases between. Germline lookup yields CDR1 SGHTA and CDR2 FQGNSA. As DNA, the CDR3 is TGTGCCAGCAGCCCCCCGGTCGATTACGAGCAGTACTTC. Amino acid sequence: CASSPPVDYEQYF.

The J gene is TRBJ1-5, the V gene TRBV6-1; 11 bases line up with TRBD1. The CDR3 spans 17 residues. J was trimmed by 6 bases and V by 6 bases; bases with no gene match: 13. Germline V gives CDR1 MNHNS, CDR2 SASEGT. CDR3 region: CASSERGQGVGGQPQHF. For the CDR3, the DNA is TGTGCCAGCAGCGAAAGGGGACAGGGGGTAGGGGGTCAGCCCCAGCATTTT.

This rearrangement joins TRBV7-2 to TRBJ2-1, with D unresolved. The germline CDR1 and CDR2 sequences are SGHTA and FQGNSA. V was clipped by 3 bases and J by 9 bases, with 21 bases between them. This CDR3 has 16 residues. The CDR3 spells CASSFDPRMGLGEQFF. For the CDR3, the DNA is TGTGCCAGCAGCTTTGATCCCAGGATGGGGTTAGGTGAGCAGTTCTTC.

This clone was picked up a small number of times. This chain joins TRBV11-2 and TRBJ2-7; TRBD2 might be the D (5 bases). The V end lost 9 bases, the J end lost 3 bases, and 9 bases lay between the germline ends. The CDR3 contains 11 residues. Germline-derived CDR1 and CDR2 are SGHAT and FQNNGV. The CDR3 reads CASNGGYEQYF. CDR3 nucleotide sequence: TGTGCCAGTAACGGAGGCTACGAGCAGTACTTC.